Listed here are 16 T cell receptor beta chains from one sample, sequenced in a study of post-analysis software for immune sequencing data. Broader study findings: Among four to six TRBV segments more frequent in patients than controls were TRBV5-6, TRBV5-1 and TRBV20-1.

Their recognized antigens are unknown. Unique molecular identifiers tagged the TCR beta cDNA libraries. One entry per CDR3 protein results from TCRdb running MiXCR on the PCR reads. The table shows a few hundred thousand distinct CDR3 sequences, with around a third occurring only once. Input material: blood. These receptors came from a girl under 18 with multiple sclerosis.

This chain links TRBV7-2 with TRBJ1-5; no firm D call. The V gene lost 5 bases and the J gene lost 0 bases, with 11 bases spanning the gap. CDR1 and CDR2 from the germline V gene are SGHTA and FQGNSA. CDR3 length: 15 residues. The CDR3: CASSPRLLSNQPQHF. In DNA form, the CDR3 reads TGTGCCAGCAGCCCTAGACTGCTTAGCAATCAGCCCCAGCATTTT.

CDR3: CASSPDRDSKGFTDTQYF. In DNA form, the CDR3 reads TGTGCCAGCAGCCCCGACAGGGATTCTAAAGGTTTCACAGATACGCAGTATTTT. The chain combines TRBV7-2 with TRBJ2-3; 7 bases line up with TRBD1. Germline V gene data show CDR1 as SGHTA and CDR2 as FQGNSA. Trimming took 5 bases from V and 2 from J; bases not matched to a gene: 16. The CDR3 length is 18 residues.

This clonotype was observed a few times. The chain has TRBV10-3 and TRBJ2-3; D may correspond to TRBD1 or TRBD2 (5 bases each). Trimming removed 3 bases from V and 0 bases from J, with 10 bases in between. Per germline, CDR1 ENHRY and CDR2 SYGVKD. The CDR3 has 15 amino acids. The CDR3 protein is CAISDPGRSTDTQYF. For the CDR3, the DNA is TGTGCCATCAGTGACCCAGGGAGAAGCACAGATACGCAGTATTTT.

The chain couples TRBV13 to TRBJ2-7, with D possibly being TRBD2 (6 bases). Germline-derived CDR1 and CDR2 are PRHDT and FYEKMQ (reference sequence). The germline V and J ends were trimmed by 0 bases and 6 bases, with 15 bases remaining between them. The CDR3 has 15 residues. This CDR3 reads CASSLGPGTPAEQYF. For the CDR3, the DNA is TGTGCCAGCAGCTTAGGCCCCGGGACTCCTGCCGAGCAGTACTTC.

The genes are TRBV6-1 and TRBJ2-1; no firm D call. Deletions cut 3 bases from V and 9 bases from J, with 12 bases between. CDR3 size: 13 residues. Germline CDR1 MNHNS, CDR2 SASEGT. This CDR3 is CASSDFRGAEQFF. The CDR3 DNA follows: TGTGCCAGCAGTGATTTTAGAGGTGCTGAGCAGTTCTTC.

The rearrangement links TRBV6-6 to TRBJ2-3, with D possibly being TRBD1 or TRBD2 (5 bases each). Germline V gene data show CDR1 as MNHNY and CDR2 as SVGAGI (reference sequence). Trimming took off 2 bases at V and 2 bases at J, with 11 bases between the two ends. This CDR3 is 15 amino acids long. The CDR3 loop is CASSYLGPTTDTQYF. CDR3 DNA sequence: TGTGCCAGCAGTTACCTGGGACCGACCACAGATACGCAGTATTTT.

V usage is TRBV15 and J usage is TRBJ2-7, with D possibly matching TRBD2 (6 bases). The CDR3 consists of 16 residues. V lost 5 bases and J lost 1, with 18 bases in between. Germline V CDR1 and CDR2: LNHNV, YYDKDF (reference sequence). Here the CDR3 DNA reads TGTGCCACCAGCGGTGATGGGGGGTGGATATCCTACGAGCAGTACTTC. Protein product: CATSGDGGWISYEQYF.

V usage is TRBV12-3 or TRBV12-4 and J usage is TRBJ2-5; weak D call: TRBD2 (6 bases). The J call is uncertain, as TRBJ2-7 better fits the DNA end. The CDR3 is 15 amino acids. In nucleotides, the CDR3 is TGTGCCAGCAGCCCCGCCCGGGGTAGCGGTTCCGAGCAGTACTTC. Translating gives CASSPARGSGSEQYF.

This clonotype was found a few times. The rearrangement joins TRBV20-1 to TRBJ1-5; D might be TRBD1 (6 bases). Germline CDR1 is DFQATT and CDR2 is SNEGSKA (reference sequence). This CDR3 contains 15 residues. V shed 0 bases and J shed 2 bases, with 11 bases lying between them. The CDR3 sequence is CSARDIQGGNQPQHF. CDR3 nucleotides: TGCAGTGCTAGAGATATACAGGGAGGCAATCAGCCCCAGCATTTT.

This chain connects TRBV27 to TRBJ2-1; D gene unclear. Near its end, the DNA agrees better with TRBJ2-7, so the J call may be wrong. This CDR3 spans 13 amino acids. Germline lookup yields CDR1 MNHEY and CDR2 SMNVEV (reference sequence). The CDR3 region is CASSLAPDYEQYF. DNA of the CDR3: TGTGCCAGCAGTTTAGCGCCCGACTACGAGCAGTACTTC.

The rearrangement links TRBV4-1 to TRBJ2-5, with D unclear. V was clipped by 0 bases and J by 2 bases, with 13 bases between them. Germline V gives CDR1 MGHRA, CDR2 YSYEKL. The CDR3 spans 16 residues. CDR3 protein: CASSQDRLWGQETQYF. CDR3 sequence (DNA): TGCGCCAGCAGCCAAGACCGTTTATGGGGACAAGAGACCCAGTACTTC.

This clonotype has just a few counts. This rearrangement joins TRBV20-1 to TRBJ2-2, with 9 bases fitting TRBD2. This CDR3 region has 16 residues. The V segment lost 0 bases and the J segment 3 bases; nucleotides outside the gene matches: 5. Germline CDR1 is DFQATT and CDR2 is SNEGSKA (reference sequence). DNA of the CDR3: TGCAGTGCTAGAGATCGGCGGGGGGGGGACACCGGGGAGCTGTTTTTT. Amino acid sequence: CSARDRRGGDTGELFF.

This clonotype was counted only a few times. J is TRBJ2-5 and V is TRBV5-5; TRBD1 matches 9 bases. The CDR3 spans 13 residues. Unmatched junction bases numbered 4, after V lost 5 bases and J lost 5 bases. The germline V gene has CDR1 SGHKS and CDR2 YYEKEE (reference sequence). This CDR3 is CASRGTGFETQYF. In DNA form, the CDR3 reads TGTGCCAGCAGGGGGACAGGGTTCGAGACCCAGTACTTC. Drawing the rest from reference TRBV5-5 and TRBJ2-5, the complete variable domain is DAGVTQSPTHLIKTRGQQVTLRCSPISGHKSVSWYQQVLGQGPQFIFQYYEKEERGRGNFPDRFSARQFPNYSSELNVNALLLGDSALYLCASRGTGFETQYFGPGTRLLVL.

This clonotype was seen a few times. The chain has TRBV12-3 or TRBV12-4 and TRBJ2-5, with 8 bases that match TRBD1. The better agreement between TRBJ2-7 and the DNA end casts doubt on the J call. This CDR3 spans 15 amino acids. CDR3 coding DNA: TGTGCCAGCAGTCCGACAGGGGCCCCCTTCTACGAGCAGTACTTC. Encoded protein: CASSPTGAPFYEQYF.

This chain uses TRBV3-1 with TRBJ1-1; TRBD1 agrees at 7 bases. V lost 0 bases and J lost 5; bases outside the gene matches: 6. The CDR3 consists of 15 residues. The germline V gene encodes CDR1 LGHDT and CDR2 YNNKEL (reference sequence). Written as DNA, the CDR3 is TGTGCCAGCAGCCAAGAGACAGGGTGGGGAACTGAAGCTTTCTTT. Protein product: CASSQETGWGTEAFF.

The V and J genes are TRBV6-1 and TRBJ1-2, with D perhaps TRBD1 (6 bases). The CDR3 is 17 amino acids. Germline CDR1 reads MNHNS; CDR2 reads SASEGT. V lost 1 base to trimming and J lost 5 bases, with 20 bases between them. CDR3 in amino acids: CASSEGGGGRSRYGYTF. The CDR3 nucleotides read TGTGCCAGCAGTGAAGGCGGTGGGGGGCGAAGTCGGTATGGCTACACCTTC.